What follows is one TCR beta chain and its context. Methods used by the authors: Reference gene primer amplification yielded estimated nucleated cell counts. Clones were read by immunoSEQ multiplex PCR, and TCRdb kept only the in-frame ones, dropping some. Clonal size and the V and J genes are those of that table, whereas D and trimming came from the DNA. The sample carries 200,000 or so clones, approximately 88% recorded once. The entry originates in a study of blood T cell repertoires in COVID-19. Study-wide context: Samples came from the United States, Italy and Spain, spanning acute and convalescent COVID-19. T cells, B-cell-depleted T cells, or PBMCs provided the cDNA or gDNA that served as material.

V was pared by 7 bases and J by 3 bases, with 12 bases between. CDR1 is LNHDA and CDR2 is SQIVND in the germline V gene (reference sequence). The CDR3 runs 14 residues. The sequence was collected from a man between 60 and 75 years old who had recovered from COVID-19. The J gene is TRBJ1-4, the V gene TRBV19; D unclear. Specimen: peripheral blood. CDR3 sequence reads: CASKDGGANEKLFF. Written as DNA, the CDR3 is TGTGCCAGTAAGGACGGAGGCGCTAATGAAAAACTGTTTTTT.